This TCR beta chain was recorded in a study of response to subunit inactivated influenza vaccine. Whole-study findings and limits: Authors suggested each seasonal flu vaccination may recruit only limited numbers of new T cells.

Germline V gene sequence: CDR1 MNHNS, CDR2 SASEGT. The CDR3 is made up of 16 amino acids. The V and J ends lost 5 bases and 0 bases, in that order; junction bases with no gene match: 10. As for this clonotype: Its antigen is unknown.

Each CDR3 protein is one row after TCRdb ran MiXCR on the RT-PCR reads. The sample lists about 780,000 distinct CDR3 sequences, about a fifth occurring once. This chain uses TRBV6-1 with TRBJ2-7; TRBD2 matches 7 bases. The sequence was collected from a man aged 50 to 60 who received an inactivated influenza vaccine. The source was PBMCs from blood, collected roughly 5 days after vaccination. The CDR3 sequence: CASSRAAGALSYEQYF. The DNA of the CDR3 is TGTGCCAGCAGTCGGGCGGCGGGAGCCCTCTCCTACGAGCAGTACTTC.